This T cell receptor beta chain appears in the sequencing data of a study of T cell clonotyping in hematopoietic cell transplantation (dated by TCRdb to the early 2020s). Background for the entire study: Recipient samples taken before transplant were obtained following cytoreduction. The study collected around 130 blood samples from 30 to 35 consecutive transplant recipients and their related donors. Recruitment of patients ran from 2015 to early 2017, and follow-up continued until late 2020 or until death. What the research found in general, with its limitations: Broader TCR repertoire diversity after transplant was predicted by Inverse Simpson Index values from donors and from recipients before transplant. The sample size was limited, and CD4 and CD8 repertoire contributions could not be separated because cells were not sorted. After transplant, TCR diversity in recipients dropped, and pathologically expanded clonotypes increased progressively from day 30 to day 180. Recipient repertoires showed only a small fraction of overlap with donor repertoires, and over 95% appeared de novo at the given depth.

On this clone: It has no known antigen specificity. No clone much larger than this one lies a single base away; base qualities are absent.

The time point label, as the study defines it: recipient sample about 28 days before transplant, after cytoreduction. Blood from recipients was drawn roughly 28 days before transplant, then again at days 30, 100 and 180 after transplant. Nuclei Lysis Solution was used to extract genomic DNA from fresh or cryopreserved unfractionated peripheral blood mononuclear cells. V is clipped by 2 bases and J by 8 bases, and the sequence between their germline boundaries is 3 bases long. From the cysteine up to the phenylalanine, the CDR3 has a length of 10 residues. CDR3 DNA only is kept here, 30 bases in frame from base 1. CDR1 and CDR2, per the germline V gene (reference sequence), are DFQATT and SNEGSKA. TCR beta CDR3 regions were amplified from genomic DNA with the immunoSEQ assay, a bias-controlled multiplex PCR using V- and J-specific primers. In a second PCR step, a proprietary barcode and Illumina adapter sequences were attached to the CDR3 amplicons. An Illumina MiSeq instrument was used to sequence the CDR3 libraries. As for how the authors treated the data: immunoSEQ Analyzer 3.0 was used for export and quality control, with R Bioconductor and Immunarch used for downstream analyses. Repertoire metrics were calculated using only productive rearrangements within the normalized downsampled data set. Pathologically expanded clonotypes were defined as those larger than 5 templates in the normalized cohort. Repertoire diversity was measured with the Inverse Simpson Index. To capture all clonotypes, the CMV-specificity analyses were run on the non-normalized data set. Imported from immuneACCESS, the table was reduced by TCRdb to in-frame sequences with V and J called. These copies leave out some clones; in studies compared against another copy, an unresolved V gene accounts for under half, and the cause of the remainder is not known. V and J calls and clone size come straight from that table; D and trimming were deduced from the DNA. In all, the sample holds about 80,000 clones, and almost 97% of those were seen once. The ten largest clones take up 1.5% to 2% of the sample.

The sequences come from peripheral blood mononuclear cells, collected before stem cell transplant. The rearranged chain carries TRBV20-1 and TRBJ2-2; no D gene call is confident. The clonotype originates from a woman aged 45-60 years with acute myeloid leukemia. Some clones in this sample may be carry-over from other donors' samples. The DNA is TGCAGTGCTAGAAATGGGGAGCTGTTTTTT. The encoded protein is CSARNGELFF.